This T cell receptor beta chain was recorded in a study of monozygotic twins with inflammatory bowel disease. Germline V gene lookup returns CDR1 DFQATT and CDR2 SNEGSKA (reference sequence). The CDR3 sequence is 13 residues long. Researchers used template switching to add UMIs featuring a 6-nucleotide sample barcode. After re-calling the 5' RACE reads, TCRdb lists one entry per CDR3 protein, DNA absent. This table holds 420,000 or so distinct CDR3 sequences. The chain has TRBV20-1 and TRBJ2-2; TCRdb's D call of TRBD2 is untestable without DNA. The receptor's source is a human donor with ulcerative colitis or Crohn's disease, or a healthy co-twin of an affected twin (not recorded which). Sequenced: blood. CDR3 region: CSAVGAYTGELFF.